A selection of T cell receptor beta chains follows, all from one sample in a study of blood T cell repertoires in COVID-19. Sequencing used immunoSEQ multiplex PCR; TCRdb keeps in-frame clones, though not all of them. Of about 250,000 clones in the sample, roughly four fifths were seen once. The sequencing sample was made of peripheral blood. Every receptor here comes from a woman in her seventies with acute or convalescent COVID-19. Each CDR3 is given with its conserved first and last residue. A D gene is named only where the DNA matches it firmly. Part of the rows lack a size; the others show once, few, many or a class for expanded clones.

v_call	clone_size	j_call	d_call	cdr3_nt	cdr3_aa
TRBV4-1	NA	TRBJ2-4	NA	TGCGCCAGCAGCCAACTTAATTTCCTAGCCAAAAACATTCAGTACTTC	CASSQLNFLAKNIQYF
TRBV5-5	few	TRBJ1-2	TRBD1	TGTGCCAGCACCGGGACAGATCCCTCTAACTATGGCTACACCTTC	CASTGTDPSNYGYTF
TRBV7-2	NA	TRBJ2-7	NA	TGTGCCAGCAGCTTAGCGTCCAGGACTACCGGGCAGTACTTC	CASSLASRTTGQYF
TRBV19	NA	TRBJ1-1	TRBD1	TGTGCCAGTAGTATTGTACAGGGGAGTGCTGAAGCTTTCTTT	CASSIVQGSAEAFF
TRBV7-2	NA	TRBJ2-6	NA	TGTGCCAGCACAGAGTCATTGGGCAACTGGGCCAACGTCCTGACTTTC	CASTESLGNWANVLTF
TRBV7-2	NA	TRBJ2-7	TRBD2	TGTGCCAGCAGCCTGGGACTAGCGGGGGCCTACGAGCAGTACTTC	CASSLGLAGAYEQYF
TRBV24-1	NA	TRBJ1-4	NA	TGTGCCACCAGTGATTCAGGGGTTGGTGAAAAACTGTTTTTT	CATSDSGVGEKLFF
TRBV6-2/TRBV6-3	NA	TRBJ1-4	TRBD1	TGTGCCAGCAGTACCGACTCCGGGACAGGGGCCGCGACTAATGAAAAACTGTTTTTT	CASSTDSGTGAATNEKLFF
TRBV15	NA	TRBJ1-5	NA	TGTGCCACCAGCAGAGACAGGGTGAACCAGCCCCAGCATTTT	CATSRDRVNQPQHF
TRBV19	few	TRBJ1-5	TRBD1	TGTGCCAGTAGTACCCGCACAGGGGGCAGCGTGCAGCCCCAGCATTTT	CASSTRTGGSVQPQHF
TRBV5-4	NA	TRBJ1-6	TRBD1	TGTGCCAGCAGCCTGACAGGGGCCGCAAATTCACCCCTCCACTTT	CASSLTGAANSPLHF
TRBV9	NA	TRBJ2-1	TRBD2	TGTGCCAGCAGCGTGTCTAGCGGGTACCCCAATGAGCAGTTCTTC	CASSVSSGYPNEQFF
TRBV5-5	NA	TRBJ1-3	NA	TGTGCCAGCAGCTTGGCCGTGGTGGGCCCCGGAAACACCATATATTTT	CASSLAVVGPGNTIYF
TRBV6-2/TRBV6-3	NA	TRBJ1-5	TRBD1	TGTGCCAGCAGTAACCGGGACAGGGGCCAGCCCCAGCATTTT	CASSNRDRGQPQHF
TRBV5-8	NA	TRBJ1-5	NA	TGTGCCAGCAGCTTACAGGGCAAAAGCAATCAGCCCCAGCATTTT	CASSLQGKSNQPQHF
TRBV6-5	medium-sized	TRBJ1-5	NA	TGTGCCAGCAGGTCACAGGGAAACCAGCCCCAGCATTTT	CASRSQGNQPQHF
TRBV29-1	NA	TRBJ2-3	NA	TGCAGCCTCGGGGTACTCGCAGATACGCAGTATTTT	CSLGVLADTQYF
TRBV14	NA	TRBJ2-5	NA	TGTGCCAGCAGCCAAGCTCTTTCGGTCGGTCAAGAGACCCAGTACTTC	CASSQALSVGQETQYF
TRBV6-1	NA	TRBJ1-4	TRBD1	TGTGCCAGCAGTGAACATATGTTGGACAGGGGGCGCCGGTACAATGAAAAACTGTTTTTT	CASSEHMLDRGRRYNEKLFF
TRBV4-2	NA	TRBJ2-7	TRBD2	TGTGCCAGCAGCCAAATAGCAGCGGGGAGGTACGAGCAGTACTTC	CASSQIAAGRYEQYF
TRBV18	NA	TRBJ1-1	TRBD1	TGTGCCAGCTCATCGGACAGGGGGCTAACTAGGAACACTGAAGCTTTCTTT	CASSSDRGLTRNTEAFF
TRBV28	NA	TRBJ1-1	NA	TGTGCCAGCAGTTTATTAAGTTGGGGCCCAAGAGAAGCTTTCTTT	CASSLLSWGPREAFF
TRBV4-3	NA	TRBJ2-5	TRBD2	TGCGCCAGCAGCCAAGATCGACTAGCGGGGAGGGAGACCCAGTACTTC	CASSQDRLAGRETQYF
TRBV18	NA	TRBJ2-1	TRBD2	TGTGCCAGCTCAGGATATCGACTAGCGGCGAACAATGAGCAGTTCTTC	CASSGYRLAANNEQFF
TRBV27	NA	TRBJ2-1	TRBD1	TGTGCCAGCATCCGAACGACAGGGGTACCGGGAAATGAGCAGTTCTTC	CASIRTTGVPGNEQFF
TRBV6-2/TRBV6-3	NA	TRBJ1-1	TRBD1	TGTGCCAGCAGTTACTCTGGGACAGGGCACACTGAAGCTTTCTTT	CASSYSGTGHTEAFF